One sample yielded the 29 T cell receptor beta chains listed below, sequenced in a study of long-term antiretroviral therapy in people with HIV. A v3.0 immunoSEQ assay was performed at survey level. Assay: immunoSEQ multiplex PCR; the TCRdb copy retains only in-frame clones and omits some. The table has 9,000 to 15,000 clones, about 80% seen once. Sample: unsorted PBMCs, taken 3 to 3.3 years before starting antiretroviral therapy. The receptors here all came from a man in his forties with HIV.

The chain uses TRBV11-3 and TRBJ2-2; D gene unclear. CDR1 and CDR2 from the germline V gene are SGHNT and YENEEA. V was pared by 4 bases and J by 0 bases, with 12 bases between. This CDR3 region has 16 residues. In DNA, the CDR3 is TGTGCCAGCAGCTCTTCGGACCGAGCGAACACCGGGGAGCTGTTTTTT. It specifies CASSSSDRANTGELFF.

The genes are TRBV7-9 and TRBJ2-4; the D is unclear. Germline V CDR1 and CDR2: SEHNR, FQNEAQ (reference sequence). This CDR3 is 17 amino acids long. V was clipped by 0 bases and J by 2 bases, with 14 bases between them. The CDR3 coding sequence is TGTGCCAGCAGCTTAGCGGGGTTGATGGGTACCAAAAACATTCAGTACTTC. It specifies CASSLAGLMGTKNIQYF.

The CDR3 DNA is TGCGCCAGCAGCTTGGAGGTGTCAGGGGGATGGGAAAAACTGTTTTTT. Translation: CASSLEVSGGWEKLFF. The rearrangement uses TRBV5-1 and TRBJ1-4; TRBD1 aligns across 7 bases. Germline CDR1 reads SGHRS; CDR2 reads YFSETQ. V trimming: 0 bases; J trimming: 8 bases; junction bases outside the gene matches: 10. The CDR3 totals 16 residues.

The count of this clone is one. This chain connects TRBV19 to TRBJ2-6; D is possibly TRBD1 (6 bases). Trimming took 5 bases from V and 0 from J, leaving 14 bases between them. There are 17 residues in the CDR3. Germline lookup yields CDR1 LNHDA and CDR2 SQIVND (reference sequence). In nucleotides, the CDR3 is TGTGCCAGTAGTGTCGACAGGCCGCACTCTGGGGCCAACGTCCTGACTTTC. It is translated as CASSVDRPHSGANVLTF.

J is TRBJ2-7 and V is TRBV5-4; D may correspond to TRBD1 or TRBD2 (5 bases each). Trimming stripped 0 bases from V and 2 bases from J, with 12 bases between. Germline V gene sequence: CDR1 SGHNT, CDR2 YYREEE (reference sequence). The CDR3 runs 15 residues. CDR3 sequence reads: CASSLVAGSTYEQYF. CDR3 bases: TGTGCCAGCAGCTTGGTGGCAGGGAGCACCTACGAGCAGTACTTC.

The gene calls are TRBV6-5 and TRBJ2-7; 8 bases map to TRBD1. CDR1 is MNHEY and CDR2 is SVGAGI in the germline V gene. The CDR3 loop spans 14 amino acids. Unmatched junction bases numbered 8, after V lost 6 bases and J lost 4 bases. The CDR3 sequence is CASRAGTGYYEQYF. CDR3 DNA sequence: TGTGCCAGCAGGGCCGGGACAGGATATTACGAGCAGTACTTC.

The chain combines TRBV6-5 with TRBJ2-7; 8 positions agree with TRBD1. This CDR3 region has 12 residues. Germline trimming cut 5 bases from V and 6 bases from J; bases unmatched to any gene: 3. Per germline, CDR1 MNHEY and CDR2 SVGAGI. In DNA form, the CDR3 reads TGTGCCAGCAGTCCCACAGGGGGCGAGCAGTACTTC. Translated, it gives CASSPTGGEQYF.

The rearrangement joins TRBV7-2 to TRBJ1-1; D remains unclear. The V and J ends lost 5 bases and 0 bases respectively, with 10 bases between them. The CDR3 totals 14 residues. Germline CDR1 reads SGHTA; CDR2 reads FQGNSA. CDR3 DNA sequence: TGTGCCAGCAGCCTCCGACGGTTGAACACTGAAGCTTTCTTT. Its protein is CASSLRRLNTEAFF.

This chain links TRBV28 with TRBJ2-7; 7 bases fit TRBD1. Germline loops: CDR1 MDHEN, CDR2 SYDVKM. V gave up 5 bases and J gave up 5 bases; unmatched junction bases: 15. The CDR3 runs to 16 residues. The CDR3 protein is CASSPWGTGVPNEQYF. For the CDR3, the DNA is TGTGCCAGCAGTCCGTGGGGCACAGGGGTGCCCAACGAGCAGTACTTC.

The chain recombines TRBV5-1 with TRBJ2-1; D possibly corresponds to TRBD1 (6 bases). Trimming took off 3 bases at V and 7 bases at J, with 17 bases between the two ends. CDR1 is SGHRS and CDR2 is YFSETQ in the germline V gene. CDR3 length equals 15 residues. The CDR3 reads CASSSGTRLVNEQFF. DNA of the CDR3: TGCGCCAGCAGCTCCGGGACACGGCTGGTAAATGAGCAGTTCTTC.

The chain links TRBV28 to TRBJ1-1; D unresolved. V was clipped by 10 bases and J by 6 bases, with 9 bases between them. The germline gives CDR1 MDHEN, CDR2 SYDVKM. The CDR3 length is 10 residues. Here the CDR3 DNA reads TGTGCCACCTATTGGGCTGAAGCTTTCTTT. Translating it yields CATYWAEAFF. Complete variable domain (other parts from reference TRBV28 and TRBJ1-1): DVKVTQSSRYLVKRTGEKVFLECVQDMDHENMFWYRQDPGLGLRLIYFSYDVKMKEKGDIPEGYSVSREKKERFSLILESASTNQTSMYLCATYWAEAFFGQGTRLTVV.

The genes are TRBV10-1 and TRBJ2-7; D is ambiguous. The CDR3 totals 18 residues. Trimming took 0 bases from V and 0 from J, leaving 18 bases between them. Germline CDR1 WNHNN, CDR2 SYGVQD (reference sequence). CDR3 sequence: CASSESERTAAYSYEQYF. The CDR3 DNA is TGCGCCAGCAGTGAGTCGGAGAGGACCGCAGCATACTCCTACGAGCAGTACTTC.

The V and J genes are TRBV7-9 and TRBJ1-4; the match to TRBD1 covers 9 bases. Germline V gene data show CDR1 as SEHNR and CDR2 as FQNEAQ (reference sequence). Germline trimming cut 2 bases from V and 8 bases from J; bases unmatched to any gene: 6. The CDR3 length is 15 residues. The CDR3 nucleotides read TGTGCCAGCAGCTTACAGGGACAGGGAAAAGAAAAACTGTTTTTT. This gives the protein CASSLQGQGKEKLFF.

The gene calls are TRBV28 and TRBJ1-4; D not certain. This CDR3 is built from 14 residues. The germline gives CDR1 MDHEN, CDR2 SYDVKM. V lost 1 base and J 5 bases, leaving 8 bases between the germline ends. The CDR3 is CASSLSGGNEKLFF. The CDR3 DNA reads as TGTGCCAGCAGTTTATCTGGCGGAAATGAAAAACTGTTTTTT.

J is TRBJ2-1 and V is TRBV9; 10 bases align to TRBD1. From germline, CDR1 is SGDLS and CDR2 YYNGEE. This CDR3 has 17 amino acids. Trimming cost V 1 base and J 5 bases; bases outside gene matches: 9. CDR3 bases: TGTGCCAGCAGCGTACGTCGGGACAGGGGCGATGACAATGAGCAGTTCTTC. Amino acids: CASSVRRDRGDDNEQFF.

V and J are TRBV18 and TRBJ2-7; TRBD1 aligns across 8 bases. V lost 3 bases to trimming and J lost 4 bases; unmatched junction nucleotides: 5. Germline CDR1 is KGHSH and CDR2 is LQKENI. This CDR3 has 14 amino acids. DNA for the CDR3: TGTGCCAGCTCACCGACAGGGGTCATATACGAGCAGTACTTC. It specifies CASSPTGVIYEQYF. The variable domain in full, completed from reference TRBV18 and TRBJ2-7, reads NAGVMQNPRHLVRRRGQEARLRCSPMKGHSHVYWYRQLPEEGLKFMVYLQKENIIDESGMPKERFSAEFPKEGPSILRIQQVVRGDSAAYFCASSPTGVIYEQYFGPGTRLTVT.

This chain links TRBV5-1 with TRBJ1-2, with a tentative D call TRBD1 (6 bases). The CDR3 contains 14 residues. Trimming stripped 4 bases from V and 2 bases from J, with 12 bases between. The germline CDR1 and CDR2 sequences are SGHRS and YFSETQ. The CDR3 reads CASSPTGQNYGYTF. The CDR3 nucleotides read TGCGCCAGCAGCCCAACTGGACAGAACTATGGCTACACCTTC.

The chain couples TRBV19 to TRBJ2-7; 9 bases match TRBD1. Unmatched junction bases numbered 5, after V lost 7 bases and J lost 4 bases. Germline loops: CDR1 LNHDA, CDR2 SQIVND (reference sequence). The CDR3 length is 13 residues. The CDR3 bases are TGTGCCAGTATGGGACAGGGCCGATACGAGCAGTACTTC. Amino acids: CASMGQGRYEQYF.

This clone was seen a single time. This chain uses TRBV4-2 with TRBJ1-3; D gene uncertain. The CDR3 is 16 residues long. The germline V gene has CDR1 LGHNA and CDR2 YNFKEQ. The V gene lost 4 bases and the J gene lost 0 bases, with 13 bases spanning the gap. CDR3 coding DNA: TGTGCCAGCAGCCCTTCTCCGGGCTCCTCTGGAAACACCATATATTTT. This translates into CASSPSPGSSGNTIYF.

The V and J genes are TRBV19 and TRBJ1-2, with D perhaps TRBD1 (5 bases). Germline CDR1 is LNHDA and CDR2 is SQIVND (reference sequence). V shed 5 bases and J shed 8 bases, with 15 bases lying between them. The CDR3 length is 13 residues. DNA for the CDR3: TGTGCCAGTAGTTCAAGGGGTAAACGCGGCTACACCTTC. The encoded protein is CASSSRGKRGYTF.

CDR3 protein: CASSSIGTSGLNEQFF. In nucleotides, the CDR3 is TGTGCCAGCAGCTCGATCGGGACTAGCGGGCTCAATGAGCAGTTCTTC. V is TRBV5-8 and J is TRBJ2-1; TRBD2 matches at 12 bases. Germline V gives CDR1 SGHTS, CDR2 YDEGEE. V lost 3 bases to trimming and J lost 6 bases; unmatched junction nucleotides: 7. CDR3 length: 16 residues.

This clone has only one observation. The chain uses TRBV7-9 and TRBJ2-7, with 8 bases lining up with TRBD2. Germline values: CDR1 SEHNR, CDR2 FQNEAQ (reference sequence). The CDR3 has 16 amino acids. Unmatched junction bases numbered 7, after V lost 1 base and J lost 2 bases. CDR3 sequence: CASSLGELAVPYEQYF. In DNA, the CDR3 is TGTGCCAGCAGCTTAGGGGAACTAGCGGTTCCCTACGAGCAGTACTTC.

V and J are TRBV7-9 and TRBJ2-4; no clear D. Germline CDR1 reads SEHNR; CDR2 reads FQNEAQ (reference sequence). V was shortened by 5 bases and J by 3 bases, with 11 bases between the two germline ends. The CDR3 extends over 14 amino acids. For the CDR3, the DNA is TGTGCCAGCAGCACCCCCCTGGTCAAAAACATTCAGTACTTC. This sequence encodes CASSTPLVKNIQYF.

The V gene is TRBV9, the J gene TRBJ2-3; 9 nucleotides agree with TRBD1. CDR1 SGDLS and CDR2 YYNGEE come from the germline V gene. The length of the CDR3 is 13 residues. J gave up 4 bases and V 3 bases, and 0 bases lay outside the gene matches. CDR3 protein: CASSGTGADTQYF. DNA of the CDR3: TGTGCCAGCAGCGGGACAGGGGCAGATACGCAGTATTTT. The full variable domain, rest sourced from reference TRBV9 and TRBJ2-3, is DSGVTQTPKHLITATGQRVTLRCSPRSGDLSVYWYQQSLDQGLQFLIQYYNGEERAKGNILERFSAQQFPDLHSELNLSSLELGDSALYFCASSGTGADTQYFGPGTRLTVL.

The chain is built from TRBV11-2 and TRBJ2-1; perhaps TRBD1 as D (5 bases). V was clipped by 3 bases and J by 0 bases, with 15 bases between them. This CDR3 region has 17 residues. Germline lookup yields CDR1 SGHAT and CDR2 FQNNGV. The CDR3 region has the DNA TGTGCCAGCAGCTTGCTGGGGCCCGCAAGCTCCTACAATGAGCAGTTCTTC. It translates to CASSLLGPASSYNEQFF.

V gene TRBV27 combines with J gene TRBJ2-1; 12 bases fit TRBD2. This CDR3 has 17 residues. The germline CDR1 and CDR2 sequences are MNHEY and SMNVEV (reference sequence). The J segment lost 0 bases and the V segment lost 8 bases, leaving 8 bases of the junction unmatched. As DNA, the CDR3 is TGTGCCAGCTCGGGACTAGCGGGTAGGAGCTCCTACAATGAGCAGTTCTTC. This codes for CASSGLAGRSSYNEQFF.

This chain connects TRBV11-2 to TRBJ2-5, with 8 nucleotides matching TRBD2. Germline V gene sequence: CDR1 SGHAT, CDR2 FQNNGV. The ends lost 1 base at V and 5 bases at J; junction bases unmatched: 3. The CDR3 contains 14 residues. In nucleotides, the CDR3 is TGTGCCAGCAGCTTAGTTCCTAGCGGGGAGACCCAGTACTTC. Translation gives CASSLVPSGETQYF.

The chain has TRBV7-7 and TRBJ2-7, with a weak D call TRBD2 (7 bases). V lost 1 base, J lost 2 bases, and 21 bases lay in between. The CDR3 sequence is 18 residues long. Germline lookup yields CDR1 SSHAT and CDR2 FNYEAQ (reference sequence). DNA of the CDR3: TGTGCCAGCAGCTTAGTACAGGGTATTGGACTAGGGACCTACGAGCAGTACTTC. It translates to CASSLVQGIGLGTYEQYF.

V and J are TRBV4-1 and TRBJ1-1; D uncertain. In germline, CDR1 is MGHRA, CDR2 YSYEKL. The CDR3 is made up of 14 amino acids. With 0 bases removed from V and 7 bases from J, the gap between germline ends came to 12 bases. CDR3 amino acids: CASSQDPRALEAFF. Here the CDR3 DNA reads TGCGCCAGCAGCCAAGACCCCCGGGCACTTGAAGCTTTCTTT.